This T cell receptor (beta chain) appears in the sequencing data of a study of blood T cell repertoires in COVID-19. At the level of the study: Samples came from the United States, Italy and Spain, spanning acute and convalescent COVID-19. Sources were T cells, B-cell-depleted T cells, or PBMCs; the material itself was cDNA or gDNA.

Repertoires were generated with immunoSEQ multiplex PCR, while TCRdb's copy carries only in-frame clones and drops some. The profile shows roughly 190,000 clones, about 80% of them singletons. Sequencing input: peripheral blood. This TCR was recovered from a woman aged 45 to 65 with active or convalescent COVID-19.

CDR3 in amino acids: CASSPPGQGSGELFF. CDR3 nucleotides: TGTGCCAGCAGCCCTCCCGGGCAGGGTAGCGGGGAGCTGTTTTTT. This sequence joins TRBV7-9 and TRBJ2-2, with D perhaps matching TRBD1 (5 bases). This CDR3 is built from 15 residues. Trimming left V 5 bases short and J 7 bases short, with 17 bases between. Per germline, CDR1 SEHNR and CDR2 FQNEAQ (reference sequence).